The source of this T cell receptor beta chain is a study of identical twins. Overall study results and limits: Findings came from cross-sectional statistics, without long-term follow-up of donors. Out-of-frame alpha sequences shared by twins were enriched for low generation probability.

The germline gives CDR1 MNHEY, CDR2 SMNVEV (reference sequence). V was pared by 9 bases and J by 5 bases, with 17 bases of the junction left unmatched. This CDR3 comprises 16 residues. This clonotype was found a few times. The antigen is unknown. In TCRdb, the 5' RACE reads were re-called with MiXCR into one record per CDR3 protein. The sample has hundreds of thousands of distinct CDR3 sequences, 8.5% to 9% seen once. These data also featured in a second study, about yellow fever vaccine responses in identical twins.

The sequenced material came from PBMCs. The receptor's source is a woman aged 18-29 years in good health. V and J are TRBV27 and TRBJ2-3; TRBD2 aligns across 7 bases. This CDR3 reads CASSLREGRGGDTQYF. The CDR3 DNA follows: TGTGCCAGTTCCCTGAGGGAGGGCCGTGGAGGAGATACGCAGTATTTT.